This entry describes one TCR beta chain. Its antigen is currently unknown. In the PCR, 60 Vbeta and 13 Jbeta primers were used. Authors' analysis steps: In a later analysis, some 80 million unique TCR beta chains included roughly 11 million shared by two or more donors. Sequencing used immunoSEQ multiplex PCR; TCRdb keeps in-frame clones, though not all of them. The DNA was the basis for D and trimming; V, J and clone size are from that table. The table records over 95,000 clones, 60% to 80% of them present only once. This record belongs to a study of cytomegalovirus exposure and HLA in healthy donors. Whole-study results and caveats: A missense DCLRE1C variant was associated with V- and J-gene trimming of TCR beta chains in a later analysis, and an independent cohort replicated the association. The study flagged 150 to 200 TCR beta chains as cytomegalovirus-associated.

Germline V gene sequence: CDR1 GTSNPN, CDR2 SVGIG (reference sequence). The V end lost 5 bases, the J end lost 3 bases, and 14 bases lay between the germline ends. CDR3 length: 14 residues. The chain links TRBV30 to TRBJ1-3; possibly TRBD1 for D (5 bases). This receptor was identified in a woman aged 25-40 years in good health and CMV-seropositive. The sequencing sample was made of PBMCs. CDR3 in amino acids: CAWSQGRHGNTIYF. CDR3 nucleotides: TGTGCCTGGTCTCAGGGAAGACATGGAAACACCATATATTTT.